This T cell receptor (beta chain) was obtained from a study of T cell clonality in common variable immunodeficiency. Study observations and caveats: Common variable immunodeficiency TCR beta sequences reportedly had fewer deletions and N-nucleotide insertions.

Only in-frame clones appear in the TCRdb table, and some are missing; sequencing was by immunoSEQ multiplex PCR. Listed here are around 47,000 clones without any singletons, the top ten holding about 2%. This clone was picked up many times. Its antigen remains unknown. The DNA ends 3 residues before the CDR3 does, and the rest of the CDR3 is filled in from the germline J gene. Germline CDR1 and CDR2: SGHKS and YYEKEE (reference sequence). The V and J ends lost 8 bases and 2 bases, in that order; junction bases with no gene match: 1. The CDR3 runs to 11 residues. Heparinized whole blood, about 5 to 9 ml, came from each donor.

The receptor was isolated from a person between 18 and 69 years old in good health. The V call is TRBV5-5, the J call TRBJ2-7, with TRBD1 matching 7 bases. Material: peripheral blood mononuclear cells. CDR3 residues: CASDRAYEQYF. CDR3 DNA (partial): TGTGCCAGTGACAGGGCCTACGAG. Looking up the rest from reference TRBV5-5 and TRBJ2-7 gives the full variable domain: DAGVTQSPTHLIKTRGQQVTLRCSPISGHKSVSWYQQVLGQGPQFIFQYYEKEERGRGNFPDRFSARQFPNYSSELNVNALLLGDSALYLCASDRAYEQYFGPGTRLTVT.